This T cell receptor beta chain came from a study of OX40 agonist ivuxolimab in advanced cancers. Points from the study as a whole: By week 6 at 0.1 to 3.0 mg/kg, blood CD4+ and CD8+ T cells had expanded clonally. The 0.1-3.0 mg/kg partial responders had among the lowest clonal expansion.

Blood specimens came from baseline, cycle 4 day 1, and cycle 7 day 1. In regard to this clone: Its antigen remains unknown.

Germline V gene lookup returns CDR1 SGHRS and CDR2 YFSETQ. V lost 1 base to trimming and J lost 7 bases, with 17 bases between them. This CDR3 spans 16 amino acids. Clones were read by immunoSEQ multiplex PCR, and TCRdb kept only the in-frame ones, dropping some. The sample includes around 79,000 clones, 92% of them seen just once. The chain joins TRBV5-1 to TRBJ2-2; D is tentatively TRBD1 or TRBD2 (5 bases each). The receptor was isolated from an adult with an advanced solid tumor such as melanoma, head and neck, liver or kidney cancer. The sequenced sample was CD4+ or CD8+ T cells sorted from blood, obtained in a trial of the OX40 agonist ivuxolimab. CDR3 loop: CASSLSPGTLVGELFF. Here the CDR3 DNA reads TGCGCCAGCAGCTTGAGCCCTGGGACCCTCGTCGGGGAGCTGTTTTTT.